This TCR beta chain originates from a study of regulatory T cells in long-lasting Graves disease. Study-wide points: Newly diagnosed patients had higher TCR diversity than persistent Graves' patients did. Among persistent patients, a larger number of public clonotypes were shared (about 3,000) than among newly diagnosed patients (about 970).

Germline CDR1 GTSNPN, CDR2 SVGIG (reference sequence). V shed 4 bases, J shed 5 bases, and the junction held 1 base outside the gene matches. The CDR3 extends over 12 amino acids. The sample's time point: persistent/refractory GD, antithyroid drugs over 5 years with positive TRAb. Extracted RNA from PBMCs served as the source of the TCR library. One endocrinology department in Xi'an, China, was where patients came from. This clonotype was seen a handful of times. What it binds is not known. Sequencing libraries for TCR beta were prepared with iRepertoire HTBI primers and Arm-PCR of CDR3 regions. TCRdb reprocessed the multiplex PCR reads with MiXCR, giving one entry per CDR3 protein. This table has about 470,000 distinct CDR3 sequences, 20% appearing once.

The genes are TRBV30 and TRBJ2-2; 7 nucleotides match TRBD1. The specimen was peripheral blood mononuclear cells (PBMCs), collected when the disease was refractory, from a patient treated with antithyroid drugs. The TCR originated in a female donor with Graves disease. As DNA, the CDR3 is TGTGCCTGGAACAGGGGTACCGGGGAGCTGTTTTTT. It encodes CAWNRGTGELFF.